Sequencing of this T cell receptor beta chain was carried out in a study of blood T cell repertoires in COVID-19. In the original workflow: Quantification of nucleated cells was approximated via reference gene primer amplification. Sequenced by immunoSEQ multiplex PCR; TCRdb stores in-frame clones only, minus some. That table furnishes V, J and clone size, whereas the DNA furnished D and trimming. Of 250,000 to 300,000 clones in the sample, 90% are singletons; the top ten hold around 1.1%. CDR1 SGDLS and CDR2 YYNGEE come from the germline V gene. The CDR3 has 16 amino acids. V lost 3 bases and J lost 3, with 15 bases in between. The study recruited people aged roughly 18 to 100 years across approximately 23 US areas.

The specimen was PBMCs or T cells enriched from blood (not recorded which). This chain uses TRBV9 with TRBJ2-2, with D possibly being TRBD2 (5 bases). The sequence was obtained from a woman in her 30s who had recovered from COVID-19. In DNA, the CDR3 is TGTGCCAGCAGCGCCGGACTTTCTCGCTACACCGGGGAGCTGTTTTTT. It encodes CASSAGLSRYTGELFF.